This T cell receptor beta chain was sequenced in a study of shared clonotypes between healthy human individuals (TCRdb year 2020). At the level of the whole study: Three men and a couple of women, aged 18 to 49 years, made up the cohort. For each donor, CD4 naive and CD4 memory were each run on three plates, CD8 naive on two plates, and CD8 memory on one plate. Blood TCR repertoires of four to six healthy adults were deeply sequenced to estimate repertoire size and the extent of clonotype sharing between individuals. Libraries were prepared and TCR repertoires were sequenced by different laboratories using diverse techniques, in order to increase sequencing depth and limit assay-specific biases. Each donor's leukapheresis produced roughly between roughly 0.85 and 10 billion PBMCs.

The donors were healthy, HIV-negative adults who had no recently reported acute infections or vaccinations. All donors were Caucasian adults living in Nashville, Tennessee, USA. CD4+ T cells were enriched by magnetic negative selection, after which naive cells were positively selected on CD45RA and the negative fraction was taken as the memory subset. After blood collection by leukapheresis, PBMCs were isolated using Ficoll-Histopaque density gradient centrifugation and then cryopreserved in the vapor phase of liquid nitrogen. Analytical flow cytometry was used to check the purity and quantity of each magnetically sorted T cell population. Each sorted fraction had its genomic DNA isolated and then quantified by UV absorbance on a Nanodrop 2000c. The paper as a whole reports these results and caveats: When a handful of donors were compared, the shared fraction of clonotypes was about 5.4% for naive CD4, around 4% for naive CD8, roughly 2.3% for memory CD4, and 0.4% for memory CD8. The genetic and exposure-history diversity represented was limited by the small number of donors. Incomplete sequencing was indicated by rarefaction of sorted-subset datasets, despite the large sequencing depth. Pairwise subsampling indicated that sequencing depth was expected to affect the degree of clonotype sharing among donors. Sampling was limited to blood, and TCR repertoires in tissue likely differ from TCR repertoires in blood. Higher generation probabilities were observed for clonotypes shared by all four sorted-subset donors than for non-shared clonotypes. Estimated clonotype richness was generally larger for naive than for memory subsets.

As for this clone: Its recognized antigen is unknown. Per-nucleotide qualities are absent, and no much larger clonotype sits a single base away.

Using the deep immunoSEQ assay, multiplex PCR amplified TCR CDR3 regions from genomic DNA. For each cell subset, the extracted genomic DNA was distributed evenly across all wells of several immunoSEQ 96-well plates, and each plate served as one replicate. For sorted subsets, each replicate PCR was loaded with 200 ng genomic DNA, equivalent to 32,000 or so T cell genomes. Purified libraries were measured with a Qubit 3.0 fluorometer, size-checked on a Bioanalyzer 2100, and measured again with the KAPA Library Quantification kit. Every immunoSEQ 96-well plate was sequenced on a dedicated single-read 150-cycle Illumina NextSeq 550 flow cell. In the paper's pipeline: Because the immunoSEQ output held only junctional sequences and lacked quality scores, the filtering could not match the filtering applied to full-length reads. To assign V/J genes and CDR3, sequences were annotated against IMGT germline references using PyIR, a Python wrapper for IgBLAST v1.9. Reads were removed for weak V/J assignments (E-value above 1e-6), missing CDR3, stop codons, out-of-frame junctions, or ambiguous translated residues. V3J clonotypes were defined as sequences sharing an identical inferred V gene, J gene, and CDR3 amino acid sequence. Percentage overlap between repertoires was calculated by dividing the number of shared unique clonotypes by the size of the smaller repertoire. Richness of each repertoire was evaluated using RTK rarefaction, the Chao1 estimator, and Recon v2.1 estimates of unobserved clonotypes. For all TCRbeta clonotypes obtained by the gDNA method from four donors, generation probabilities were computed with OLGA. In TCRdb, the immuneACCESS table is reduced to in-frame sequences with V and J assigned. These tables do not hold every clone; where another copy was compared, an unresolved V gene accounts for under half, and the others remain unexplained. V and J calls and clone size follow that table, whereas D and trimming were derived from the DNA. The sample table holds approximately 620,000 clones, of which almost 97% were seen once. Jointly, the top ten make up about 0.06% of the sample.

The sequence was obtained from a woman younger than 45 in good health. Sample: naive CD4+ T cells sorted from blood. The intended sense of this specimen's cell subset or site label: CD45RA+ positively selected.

The nucleotide sequence is TGTGCCAGCAGGACCAGTAGGGCCTCTCGCTACAATGAGCAGTTCTTC. Protein translation: CASRTSRASRYNEQFF. This chain is built from TRBV28 and TRBJ2-1, with the D gene not confidently named. Measured from the cysteine to the phenylalanine, the CDR3 is 16 residues long. Only the CDR3 portion is preserved as DNA: 48 bases, with reading frame beginning at the first base. Based on the germline V gene, the CDR1 and CDR2 sequences are MDHEN and SYDVKM. The junction carries 18 bases between V and J, which are trimmed by 6 bases and 3 bases respectively.